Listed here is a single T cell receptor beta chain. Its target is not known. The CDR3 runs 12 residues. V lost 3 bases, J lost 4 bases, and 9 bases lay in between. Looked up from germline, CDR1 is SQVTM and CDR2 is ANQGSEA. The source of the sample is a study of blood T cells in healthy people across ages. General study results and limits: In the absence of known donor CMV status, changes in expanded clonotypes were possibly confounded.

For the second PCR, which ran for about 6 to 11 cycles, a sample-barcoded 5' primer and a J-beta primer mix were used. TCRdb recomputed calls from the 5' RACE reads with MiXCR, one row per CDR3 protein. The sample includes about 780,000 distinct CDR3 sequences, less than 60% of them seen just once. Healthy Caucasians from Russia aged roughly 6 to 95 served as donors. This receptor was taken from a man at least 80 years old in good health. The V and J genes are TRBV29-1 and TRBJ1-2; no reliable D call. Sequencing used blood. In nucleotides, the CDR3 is TGCAGCGTTGAGGTACACCCCTATGGCTACACCTTC. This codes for CSVEVHPYGYTF.